This T cell receptor (delta chain) was obtained from a study of γδ T cells in repeated Plasmodium falciparum infection. Each sorted gammadelta sample had TRG and TRD chains sequenced. TCRdb called clones from the multiplex PCR reads again using CATT. The sample has 80,000 to 95,000 delta-chain clones, 1.4% seen once; the top ten hold more than 7%. This clone was seen at least ten times. TCRdb's listed protein matches a much larger clone and diverges from this DNA's translation at residue 10, likely through a read error; the protein shown comes from the DNA. The CDR3 has 18 amino acids. The ends were cut back, 0 bases at V and 2 bases at J, with 13 bases in the middle. Germline-derived CDR1 and CDR2 are GEAIGNYY and EKD. Gammadelta T cells were flow-sorted from PBMC into Vgamma9/Vdelta2+ and Vdelta2-negative populations for bulk analysis.

This clonotype was sampled from a pool of human donors (malaria-infected and uninfected, not separated). This chain connects TRDV2 to TRDJ3; no reliable D call. TCRdb leaves out the J gene; it was filled in here by matching the DNA to germline. The specimen was gamma-delta T cells from blood. The CDR3 loop reads CACDTGWTNPWDTRQMFF. CDR3 bases: TGTGCCTGTGACACCGGTTGGACCAACCCCTGGGACACCCGACAGATGTTTTTC.